Following are 13 T cell receptor beta chains from one sample sequenced in a study of T cell changes during pregnancy in multiple sclerosis. Repertoires were generated with immunoSEQ multiplex PCR, while TCRdb's copy carries only in-frame clones and drops some. The data contain roughly 48,000 clones, around 92% of them seen just once; the ten biggest clones take up approximately 0.91%. The sequences come from CD4+ T cells from peripheral blood mononuclear cells, collected in the second trimester of pregnancy. The receptor source for this set is a female donor in good health, enrolled as a control in a pregnancy study.

In its sample, this clone was seen a few times. V usage is TRBV29-1 and J usage is TRBJ1-1, with D perhaps matching TRBD1 (6 bases). The CDR3 sequence is 14 residues long. V lost 1 base, J lost 0 bases, and 9 bases lay in between. Germline values: CDR1 SQVTM, CDR2 ANQGSEA. The CDR3 DNA is TGCAGCGTTGAAGCACAGGGATTGAACACTGAAGCTTTCTTT. This gives the protein CSVEAQGLNTEAFF.

V usage is TRBV28 and J usage is TRBJ2-7; D remains ambiguous. V dropped 5 bases and J dropped 2 bases, with 7 bases sitting between them. The CDR3 contains 12 residues. Per the germline V gene, CDR1 is MDHEN and CDR2 is SYDVKM. This CDR3 is CASSEEPYEQYF. As DNA, the CDR3 is TGTGCCAGCAGTGAGGAGCCCTACGAGCAGTACTTC.

This rearrangement joins TRBV28 to TRBJ1-1; TRBD1 is a possible D gene (5 bases). Germline values: CDR1 MDHEN, CDR2 SYDVKM. V lost 8 bases and J 6 bases, leaving 13 bases between the germline ends. The CDR3 is made up of 12 amino acids. The CDR3 here is CASGGTVAEAFF. The CDR3 DNA reads as TGTGCCAGCGGAGGGACCGTTGCTGAAGCTTTCTTT.

The chain couples TRBV7-9 to TRBJ2-6; 7 nucleotides align to TRBD2. The CDR3 extends over 15 amino acids. The V gene end was trimmed by 8 bases and the J gene end by 3 bases; junction bases not matched to a gene: 7. The germline V gene encodes CDR1 SEHNR and CDR2 FQNEAQ (reference sequence). The CDR3 DNA reads TGTGCCAGCCTGGGAGGGGTGGATGGGGCCAACGTCCTGACTTTC. Its protein product is CASLGGVDGANVLTF.

In nucleotides, the CDR3 is TGTGCCAGCAGCTTAAGTAGCAGGGAAGATGGCTACACCTTC. Its translation is CASSLSSREDGYTF. The chain carries TRBV7-8 and TRBJ1-2, with D maybe TRBD1 (5 bases). This CDR3 has 14 amino acids. The germline CDR1 and CDR2 sequences are SGHVS and FQNEAQ. Deletions cut 2 bases from V and 6 bases from J, with 13 bases between.

The chain has TRBV28 and TRBJ1-5; D unresolved. Germline CDR1 MDHEN, CDR2 SYDVKM. V lost 3 bases, J lost 0 bases, and 6 bases lay in between. The CDR3 covers 14 residues. CDR3 sequence: CASSFQNSNQPQHF. For the CDR3, the DNA is TGTGCCAGCAGTTTTCAGAATAGCAATCAGCCCCAGCATTTT.

The chain combines TRBV5-4 with TRBJ2-1, with 16 bases fitting TRBD2. The V and J ends lost 3 bases and 13 bases, in that order; junction bases with no gene match: 7. Germline-derived CDR1 and CDR2 are SGHNT and YYREEE (reference sequence). CDR3 length equals 15 residues. CDR3 sequence: CASSSGTSGRGQQFF. The DNA for the CDR3 is TGTGCCAGCAGCTCCGGGACTAGCGGGAGGGGACAACAGTTCTTC.

Remarks on this clone: The junction shows a germline mismatch at one end, possibly a read error. The chain carries TRBV19 and TRBJ2-7; D remains ambiguous. Germline V gives CDR1 LNHDA, CDR2 SQIVND (reference sequence). This CDR3 has 12 amino acids. CDR3 sequence reads: CASSSDSHEQYF. CDR3 DNA sequence: TGTGCCAGTAGTAGTGACTCCCACGAGCAGTACTTC. Drawing the rest from reference TRBV19 and TRBJ2-7, the complete variable domain is DGGITQSPKYLFRKEGQNVTLSCEQNLNHDAMYWYRQDPGQGLRLIYYSQIVNDFQKGDIAEGYSVSREKKESFPLTVTSAQKNPTAFYLCASSSDSHEQYFGPGTRLTVT.

The chain uses TRBV2 and TRBJ1-2; 7 bases fit TRBD1. CDR1 and CDR2 (germline): SNHLY, FYNNEI. CDR3 length equals 16 residues. Unmatched junction bases numbered 7, after V lost 0 bases and J lost 3 bases. CDR3 in DNA: TGTGCCAGCAGTGAAGCCCGGACAGGCCGCTACTATGGCTACACCTTC. This codes for CASSEARTGRYYGYTF.

The chain combines TRBV10-3 with TRBJ2-1; D may be TRBD2 (5 bases). The V end lost 8 bases, the J end lost 0 bases, and 8 bases lay between the germline ends. This CDR3 has 13 residues. Germline CDR1 and CDR2: ENHRY and SYGVKD. The chain's CDR3 is CAIRDFSYNEQFF. The CDR3 DNA reads as TGTGCCATCCGGGATTTCTCCTACAATGAGCAGTTCTTC.

This chain connects TRBV13 to TRBJ2-6, with D maybe TRBD2 (5 bases). There are 14 residues in the CDR3. Germline V gene lookup returns CDR1 PRHDT and CDR2 FYEKMQ (reference sequence). The V and J ends lost 5 bases and 1 base respectively, with 6 bases between them. Here the CDR3 reads CASSRRSGANVLTF. As DNA, the CDR3 is TGTGCCAGCAGCCGGAGGTCTGGGGCCAACGTCCTGACTTTC. The variable domain in full, with the rest retrieved from reference TRBV13 and TRBJ2-6, is AAGVIQSPRHLIKEKRETATLKCYPIPRHDTVYWYQQGPGQDPQFLISFYEKMQSDKGSIPDRFSAQQFSDYHSELNMSSLELGDSALYFCASSRRSGANVLTFGAGSRLTVL.

The chain links TRBV18 to TRBJ1-2; D not certain. CDR1 and CDR2 from the germline V gene are KGHSH and LQKENI. This CDR3 is built from 13 residues. The V end lost 9 bases, the J end lost 8 bases, and 19 bases lay between the germline ends. The CDR3 DNA follows: TGTGCCAGTCGCAGGACGGGGAAAGAGGGCTACACCTTC. Protein: CASRRTGKEGYTF. The variable domain in full, with the rest retrieved from reference TRBV18 and TRBJ1-2, is NAGVMQNPRHLVRRRGQEARLRCSPMKGHSHVYWYRQLPEEGLKFMVYLQKENIIDESGMPKERFSAEFPKEGPSILRIQQVVRGDSAAYFCASRRTGKEGYTFGSGTRLTVV.

This clone was recorded many times. This chain uses TRBV5-1 with TRBJ2-3; the match to TRBD2 covers 7 bases. Trimming cost V 4 bases and J 2 bases; bases outside gene matches: 10. Germline V lookup: CDR1 SGHRS, CDR2 YFSETQ. The CDR3 is 16 residues long. CDR3 DNA: TGCGCCAGCAGCCTCGCGGGCGGGAGCTCCACAGATACGCAGTATTTT. This codes for CASSLAGGSSTDTQYF.